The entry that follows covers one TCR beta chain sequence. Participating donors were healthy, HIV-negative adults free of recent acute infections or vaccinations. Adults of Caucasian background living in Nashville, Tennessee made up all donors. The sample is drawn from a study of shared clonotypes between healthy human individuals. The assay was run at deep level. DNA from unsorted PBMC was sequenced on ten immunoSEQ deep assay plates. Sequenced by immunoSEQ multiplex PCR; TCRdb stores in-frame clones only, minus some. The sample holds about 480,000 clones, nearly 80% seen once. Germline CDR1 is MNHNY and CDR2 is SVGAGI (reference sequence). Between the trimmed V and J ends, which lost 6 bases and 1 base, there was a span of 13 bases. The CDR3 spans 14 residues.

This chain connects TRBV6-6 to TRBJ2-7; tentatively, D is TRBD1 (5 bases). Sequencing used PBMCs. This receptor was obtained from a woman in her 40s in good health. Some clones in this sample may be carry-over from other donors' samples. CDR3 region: CASSPRARSYEQYF. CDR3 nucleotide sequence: TGTGCCAGCAGCCCCAGGGCGCGATCCTACGAGCAGTACTTC.